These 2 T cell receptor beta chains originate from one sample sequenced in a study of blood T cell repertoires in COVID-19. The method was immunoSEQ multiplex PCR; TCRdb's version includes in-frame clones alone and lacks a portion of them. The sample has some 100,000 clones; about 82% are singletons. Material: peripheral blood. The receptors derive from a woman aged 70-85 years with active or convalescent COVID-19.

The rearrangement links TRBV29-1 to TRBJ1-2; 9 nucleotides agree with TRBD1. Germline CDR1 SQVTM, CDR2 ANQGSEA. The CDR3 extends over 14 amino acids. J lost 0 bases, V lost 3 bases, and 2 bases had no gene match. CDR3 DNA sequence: TGCAGCGTTGAGGACAGGGGAGCTAACTATGGCTACACCTTC. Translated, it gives CSVEDRGANYGYTF.

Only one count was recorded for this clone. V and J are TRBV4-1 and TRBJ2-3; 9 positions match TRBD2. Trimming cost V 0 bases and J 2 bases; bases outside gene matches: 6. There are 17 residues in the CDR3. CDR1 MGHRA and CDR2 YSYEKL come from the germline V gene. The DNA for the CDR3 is TGCGCCAGCAGCCAAGACCCTAGCGGGGCCCTCACAGATACGCAGTATTTT. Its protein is CASSQDPSGALTDTQYF.